Here is one T cell receptor (beta chain) with its context. What it binds is not known. This entry belongs to a study of CD8+CD57+ T cells in acquired aplastic anemia. Study outcomes and limitations: Twenty-nine sequences, all CD8+ CDR3, were shared between patients and controls. Researchers reported that CD8+ Simpson's diversity was not significantly different in patients versus controls.

TCR beta VDJ and CDR3 profiles were obtained from a genomic DNA template. TCRdb fed the reads into MiXCR, producing one record per CDR3 protein. Here the sample spans about 180,000 distinct CDR3 sequences, 40% to 55% being singletons. The source material was sorted CD4+, CD8+, or CD8+CD57+ T cells (not recorded which) from PBMCs. The source is a human donor in good health.

CDR3 nucleotides: TGCAGTGCTAGGCCTCGGACTAGGACCCAAGAGACCCAGTACTTC. Protein sequence: CSARPRTRTQETQYF. The rearrangement uses TRBV20-1 and TRBJ2-5, with TRBD2 identical over 7 bases. The CDR3 loop spans 15 amino acids. Germline trimming cut 3 bases from V and 1 base from J; bases unmatched to any gene: 8. Looked up from germline, CDR1 is DFQATT and CDR2 is SNEGSKA (reference sequence).